The source of this T cell receptor (beta chain) is a study of molecular identifiers for immune sequencing clone quantification. Study-wide points: Clone sizes could be underestimated for highly expanded clones when identical TCR molecules share a barcode.

Source material for naive CD8 libraries was roughly 20,000 to 1,100,000 sorted cells, with 10%, 30% or 50% RNA. The germline gives CDR1 MGHRA, CDR2 YSYEKL. With 1 base removed from V and 6 bases from J, the gap between germline ends came to 8 bases. The CDR3 is 13 amino acids. TCRdb re-derived calls from the PCR reads in MiXCR, one entry per CDR3 protein. Here the sample spans 400,000 to 600,000 distinct CDR3 sequences, 20% to 25% being singletons. Remarks on this clonotype: As yet, its antigen is unknown.

The sequence derives from a human donor in good health. Some libraries in this study had Jurkat cell RNA spiked in. The chain uses TRBV4-1 and TRBJ2-3; the D is unclear. The source material was naive CD8+ T cells from blood, with Jurkat cell RNA spiked in. Subset given: FACS-sorted CD8+CD4-CCR7+CD45RA+ naive T cells. The CDR3 reads CASSQVDGDTQYF. DNA of the CDR3: TGCGCCAGCAGCCAAGTTGACGGGGATACGCAGTATTTT.